This TCR beta chain was captured in a study of OX40 agonist ivuxolimab in advanced cancers. The CDR3 spans 14 residues. Germline-derived CDR1 and CDR2 are LGHNA and YNFKEQ. V lost 3 bases to trimming and J lost 4 bases; unmatched junction nucleotides: 6. Clones were read by immunoSEQ multiplex PCR, and TCRdb kept only the in-frame ones, dropping some. The sample includes under 65,000 clones, around 85% seen only once; the top ten take about 0.73%. The sequence was obtained from an adult with an advanced solid tumor such as melanoma, head and neck, liver or kidney cancer. The material sequenced was CD4+ or CD8+ T cells sorted from blood, taken in a trial of the OX40 agonist ivuxolimab. The chain joins TRBV4-2 to TRBJ2-7, with 7 bases lining up with TRBD2. The CDR3 region is CASSQAGVRYEQYF. Here the CDR3 DNA reads TGTGCCAGCAGCCAGGCGGGAGTGAGGTACGAGCAGTACTTC.